Here is one T cell receptor (beta chain) with its context. Its antigen specificity is not known. Base-call qualities are not available, and no considerably larger clone is one nucleotide away. These data are taken from a study of blood T cell repertoires in COVID-19 (dated by TCRdb to about 2020). Regarding the study in general: The collaborator samples originated in the United States, Italy and Spain and spanned the acute and convalescent phases of COVID-19. The material from the prospective study consisted of cDNA or gDNA derived from T cells, B-cell-depleted T cells, or PBMCs. Subjects who had been exposed to COVID-19, were actively infected with it, or had recovered from it provided the deeply sampled blood TCRbeta repertoires that made up the dataset. The repertoires were released in a freely available public database intended as a resource for research on the immune response to SARS-CoV-2. The samples were drawn from the first 160 participants of the ongoing ImmuneRACE study and from 1,254 subjects provided by 6 global collaborators. Sample metadata almost always included a de-identified subject ID, COVID-19 status, age in years and sex. Where HLA class I and class II types were available, the types were taken from metadata supplied by the sample provider, not from assay-based typing.

V is cut by 6 bases and J by 1 base, and the space between the germline ends is 16 bases. The CDR3, cysteine through phenylalanine, is 16 amino acids long. The DNA shown is the 48-base CDR3, in frame from base 1. The germline V gene sets CDR1 to MDHEN and CDR2 to SYDVKM. Collaborating institutions collected whole blood in K2EDTA tubes following their own protocols. Collaborator samples were shipped for TCRbeta analysis as frozen whole blood, isolated PBMCs, or DNA extracted from either sample type. Findings and caveats that apply to the study as a whole: Clinical and demographic metadata were provided uncurated, with the amount varying by source and participant.

TCRbeta CDR3 regions were amplified from genomic DNA by means of the immunoSEQ Assay, a bias-controlled multiplex PCR. The original methods were these. Within the assay, amplification of reference gene primers was used to estimate how many nucleated cells each sample contained. To quantify the absolute abundance of each unique TCRbeta CDR3 rearrangement, sequence reads were collapsed and filtered. Productive Simpson clonality was computed per sample as the square root of Simpson's diversity index over productive rearrangements. TCRdb obtained this table from immuneACCESS and retained in-frame rearrangements with V and J assigned. These tables miss some clones; where compared with another copy, unresolved V genes account for less than half of the shortfall, and the remainder is unexplained. That table furnishes V, J and clone size, whereas the DNA furnished D and trimming. The sample table lists 100,000 to 150,000 clones, roughly 85% of them with a count of one. Around 6.3% of the sample belongs to the ten largest clones.

The source is a man older than 75 with active or convalescent COVID-19. The sequenced sample consisted of peripheral blood. The chain joins TRBV28 to TRBJ2-1, and the D gene may be TRBD2, 6 bases matching. The nucleotides are TGTGCCAGCAGAAGGAGCGGAGGGTCTTCCTACAATGAGCAGTTCTTC. It is translated as CASRRSGGSSYNEQFF.